The 20 T cell receptor beta chains listed next were all sequenced from one sample in a study of cytomegalovirus exposure and HLA in healthy donors (dated by TCRdb to 2015 to 2018). Library generation was performed with the immunoSEQ multiplex PCR assay. For the multiplex PCR, a mixture combining 60 forward primers for TCR Vbeta segments and 13 reverse primers for TCR Jbeta segments was used. What TCRdb holds here is the immuneACCESS table cut down to in-frame rearrangements. Part of the clones is not present; checked against another copy, under half of the missing clones reflect an unresolved V gene, and the others are unexplained. Across this sample there are roughly 190,000 clones, with roughly 79% seen only once. Around 1.6% of the sample belongs to the ten largest clones. Input material: PBMCs. All receptors come from a woman in her late teens or twenties in good health and CMV-seronegative.

The chain is built from TRBV5-1 and TRBJ1-1, with no clear D. This CDR3 is built from 15 residues. V was cut by 0 bases and J by 3 bases, with 12 bases left in between. Germline V gives CDR1 SGHRS, CDR2 YFSETQ. The CDR3 loop reads CASSLEQLKYTEAFF. The CDR3 DNA reads as TGCGCCAGCAGCTTGGAACAGTTAAAATACACTGAAGCTTTCTTT.

The chain joins TRBV18 to TRBJ2-1; tentatively, D is TRBD1 (6 bases). From germline, CDR1 is KGHSH and CDR2 LQKENI. The CDR3 is made up of 12 amino acids. Between the trimmed V and J ends, which lost 5 bases and 10 bases, there was a span of 12 bases. The CDR3 DNA reads as TGTGCCAGCTCATCCTCCGGGACAGAGCAGTTCTTC. This translates into CASSSSGTEQFF.

This chain connects TRBV7-7 to TRBJ2-2; TRBD1 matches at 7 bases. V lost 5 bases and J lost 7; bases outside the gene matches: 7. The germline CDR1 and CDR2 sequences are SSHAT and FNYEAQ (reference sequence). This CDR3 comprises 14 residues. This chain's CDR3 is CASSTETGIGELFF. The CDR3 region has the DNA TGTGCCAGCAGCACCGAGACAGGGATCGGGGAGCTGTTTTTT. Looking up the rest from reference TRBV7-7 and TRBJ2-2 gives the full variable domain: GAGVSQSPRYKVTKRGQDVTLRCDPISSHATLYWYQQALGQGPEFLTYFNYEAQPDKSGLPSDRFSAERPEGSISTLTIQRTEQRDSAMYRCASSTETGIGELFFGEGSRLTVL.

The chain is built from TRBV7-8 and TRBJ2-7; maybe TRBD2 (6 bases). CDR3 size: 12 residues. V gave up 2 bases and J gave up 6 bases, with 8 bases separating them. Germline V CDR1 and CDR2: SGHVS, FQNEAQ. CDR3 residues: CASSLPGGEQYF. The CDR3 region has the DNA TGTGCCAGCAGCTTACCCGGGGGCGAGCAGTACTTC.

This clone was observed a handful of times. The chain recombines TRBV7-9 with TRBJ2-7, with unresolved D. This CDR3 is 14 amino acids long. Looked up from germline, CDR1 is SEHNR and CDR2 is FQNEAQ (reference sequence). The V end was cut by 5 bases, the J end by 2 bases, with 13 bases between. CDR3 in DNA: TGTGCCAGCAGCCCTCCCGCGAATACCTACGAGCAGTACTTC. Its protein product is CASSPPANTYEQYF. Full variable domain (outside the CDR3, taken from reference TRBV7-9 and TRBJ2-7): DTGVSQNPRHKITKRGQNVTFRCDPISEHNRLYWYRQTLGQGPEFLTYFQNEAQLEKSRLLSDRFSAERPKGSFSTLEIQRTEQGDSAMYLCASSPPANTYEQYFGPGTRLTVT.

The chain recombines TRBV11-1 with TRBJ1-1; 10 bases align to TRBD1. The V gene's germline CDR1 is SGHAT and CDR2 FQDESV (reference sequence). V shed 5 bases and J 0 bases; nucleotides not matched to a gene: 9. This CDR3 is 17 amino acids long. The CDR3 DNA reads as TGTGCCAGCAGCCTAACCCGGGACAGGGGTATGAACACTGAAGCTTTCTTT. Protein: CASSLTRDRGMNTEAFF.

The chain is built from TRBV4-1 and TRBJ2-3; 7 bases are a match to TRBD2. This CDR3 region has 16 residues. Trimming removed 4 bases from V and 0 bases from J; junction bases left unmatched: 7. Per the germline V gene, CDR1 is MGHRA and CDR2 is YSYEKL. The DNA of the CDR3 is TGCGCCAGCAGCCCACGACGGGGGGTGAGCACAGATACGCAGTATTTT. It yields the protein CASSPRRGVSTDTQYF.

The V gene is TRBV28, the J gene TRBJ2-7, with D possibly being TRBD2 (6 bases). The V end lost 4 bases, the J end lost 5 bases, and 21 bases lay between the germline ends. CDR1 MDHEN and CDR2 SYDVKM come from the germline V gene. The CDR3 extends over 16 amino acids. Here the CDR3 DNA reads TGTGCCAGCAGTTCACCCGGTGGGAGGTCAGTCCACGAGCAGTACTTC. Translation gives CASSSPGGRSVHEQYF.

This clone was seen only a few times. The chain has TRBV27 and TRBJ2-2, with no clear D. Germline V lookup: CDR1 MNHEY, CDR2 SMNVEV (reference sequence). The CDR3 spans 16 residues. Trimming removed 5 bases at V and 1 base at J, with 14 bases between. CDR3 protein: CASSPETYVNTGELFF. The CDR3 region has the DNA TGTGCCAGCAGTCCCGAGACATACGTGAACACCGGGGAGCTGTTTTTT.

The sample holds a few counts of this clone. The V call is TRBV7-9, the J call TRBJ1-1; 8 bases match TRBD1. The CDR3 has 16 amino acids. Trimming at V came to 2 bases and at J to 3 bases, leaving 8 bases not matched to a gene. Germline-derived CDR1 and CDR2 are SEHNR and FQNEAQ (reference sequence). CDR3 loop: CASSLPHQGADTEAFF. Here the CDR3 DNA reads TGTGCCAGCAGCTTACCTCATCAGGGGGCGGACACTGAAGCTTTCTTT.

This clone was seen just once. The chain uses TRBV19 and TRBJ2-1; maybe TRBD1 (5 bases). The CDR3 extends over 13 amino acids. Trimming cost V 4 bases and J 7 bases, with 11 bases left between them. CDR1 and CDR2 from the germline V gene are LNHDA and SQIVND (reference sequence). CDR3 nucleotides: TGTGCCAGTAGTACAGGGAATTGGAATGAGCAGTTCTTC. Amino acid sequence: CASSTGNWNEQFF.

The J gene is TRBJ2-5, the V gene TRBV28; 14 bases are a match to TRBD2. Germline CDR1 MDHEN, CDR2 SYDVKM. The CDR3 length is 17 residues. V gave up 7 bases and J gave up 11 bases; unmatched junction bases: 18. The CDR3 sequence is CASKGLAGEMTGWEQYF. The CDR3 DNA sequence: TGTGCCAGCAAGGGACTAGCGGGAGAGATGACAGGGTGGGAGCAGTACTTC.

J is TRBJ2-3 and V is TRBV27; a possible D gene is TRBD2 (5 bases). This CDR3 spans 14 amino acids. Trimming stripped 2 bases from V and 2 bases from J, with 8 bases between. CDR1 and CDR2 (germline): MNHEY, SMNVEV (reference sequence). CDR3 sequence: CASSLTRATDTQYF. The CDR3 bases are TGTGCCAGCAGTTTAACGAGGGCCACAGATACGCAGTATTTT.

The chain links TRBV2 to TRBJ2-1; D is perhaps TRBD2 (7 bases). V gave up 8 bases and J gave up 4 bases, with 21 bases separating them. This CDR3 contains 16 residues. Per germline, CDR1 SNHLY and CDR2 FYNNEI. CDR3 region: CASEFKGRGPYNEQFF. Here the CDR3 DNA reads TGTGCCAGCGAATTCAAGGGGCGGGGGCCTTACAATGAGCAGTTCTTC.

V is TRBV4-1 and J is TRBJ1-3, with unresolved D. V lost 4 bases and J lost 2, with 12 bases in between. Germline V gene lookup returns CDR1 MGHRA and CDR2 YSYEKL. The CDR3 length is 15 residues. The CDR3 DNA is TGCGCCAGCAGCCCCGGGAAGCTTACTGGAAACACCATATATTTT. Its protein product is CASSPGKLTGNTIYF.

The rearrangement joins TRBV2 to TRBJ2-6; possibly TRBD2 for D (6 bases). The CDR3 extends over 17 amino acids. With 4 bases removed from V and 0 bases from J, the gap between germline ends came to 13 bases. Per germline, CDR1 SNHLY and CDR2 FYNNEI. CDR3 bases: TGTGCCAGCAGTGGGACGGGGACTCGCTCTGGGGCCAACGTCCTGACTTTC. Its protein is CASSGTGTRSGANVLTF. Full variable domain (rest looked up from reference TRBV2 and TRBJ2-6): EPEVTQTPSHQVTQMGQEVILRCVPISNHLYFYWYRQILGQKVEFLVSFYNNEISEKSEIFDDQFSVERPDGSNFTLKIRSTKLEDSAMYFCASSGTGTRSGANVLTFGAGSRLTVL.

The V gene is TRBV28, the J gene TRBJ1-5; D is ambiguous. V was pared by 6 bases and J by 4 bases, with 7 bases between. This CDR3 region has 12 residues. CDR1 is MDHEN, CDR2 SYDVKM, per germline. The CDR3 DNA reads as TGTGCCAGCAGGCTAGCGAATCAGCCCCAGCATTTT. It translates to CASRLANQPQHF.

This rearrangement joins TRBV2 to TRBJ1-2; 7 bases fit TRBD1. Germline V gene data show CDR1 as SNHLY and CDR2 as FYNNEI. V lost 2 bases and J lost 8; bases outside the gene matches: 5. The CDR3 has 13 residues. This CDR3 reads CASSEQGGHGYTF. In DNA, the CDR3 is TGTGCCAGCAGTGAACAAGGGGGCCACGGCTACACCTTC.

The chain links TRBV9 to TRBJ2-1; 14 bases line up with TRBD2. V shed 4 bases, J shed 4 bases, and the junction held 7 bases outside the gene matches. Germline V gene data show CDR1 as SGDLS and CDR2 as YYNGEE. The CDR3 is 17 residues long. DNA of the CDR3: TGTGCCAGCAGCCCAGGGACTAGCGGGGGATTATACAATGAGCAGTTCTTC. The encoded protein is CASSPGTSGGLYNEQFF. Combining the CDR3 with reference TRBV9 and TRBJ2-1 gives the whole variable domain DSGVTQTPKHLITATGQRVTLRCSPRSGDLSVYWYQQSLDQGLQFLIQYYNGEERAKGNILERFSAQQFPDLHSELNLSSLELGDSALYFCASSPGTSGGLYNEQFFGPGTRLTVL.

The genes are TRBV27 and TRBJ2-5; 9 bases match TRBD1. Near its end, the DNA agrees better with TRBJ2-7, so the J call may be wrong. Germline CDR1 reads MNHEY; CDR2 reads SMNVEV (reference sequence). The CDR3 has 14 amino acids. The CDR3 DNA reads as TGTGCCAGCACTCGGGACAGGGAGGGCTACGAGCAGTACTTC. The encoded protein is CASTRDREGYEQYF.